This T cell receptor beta chain was sequenced for a study of blood T cell repertoires in COVID-19. Study-wide context: Italy, Spain and the United States were the sources of the convalescent and acute COVID-19 samples.

This CDR3 is built from 12 residues. The V gene lost 3 bases and the J gene lost 9 bases, with 9 bases spanning the gap. Germline loops: CDR1 MNHEY, CDR2 SVGEGT. Libraries were prepared by immunoSEQ multiplex PCR; TCRdb keeps only in-frame clonotypes and omits some of them. The table shows fewer than 200,000 clones, with around 74% occurring only once. This receptor was taken from an older woman with COVID-19, enrolled during active disease. The chain recombines TRBV6-2 or TRBV6-3 with TRBJ1-5; no clear D. What was sequenced was peripheral blood. The CDR3 loop is CASSYGAGPQHF. The CDR3 bases are TGTGCCAGCAGTTATGGTGCGGGGCCCCAGCATTTT.